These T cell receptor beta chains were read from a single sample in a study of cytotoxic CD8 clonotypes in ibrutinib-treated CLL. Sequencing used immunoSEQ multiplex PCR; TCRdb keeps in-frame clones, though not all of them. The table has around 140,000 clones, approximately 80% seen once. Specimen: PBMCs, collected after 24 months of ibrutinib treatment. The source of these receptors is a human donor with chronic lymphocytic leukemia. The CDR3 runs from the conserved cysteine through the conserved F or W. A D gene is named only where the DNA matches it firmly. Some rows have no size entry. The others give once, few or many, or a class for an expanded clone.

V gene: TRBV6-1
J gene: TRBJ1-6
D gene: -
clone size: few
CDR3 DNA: TGTGCCACCGAGACTGAACAGTCCCGCACCCTCCACTTT
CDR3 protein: CATETEQSRTLHF

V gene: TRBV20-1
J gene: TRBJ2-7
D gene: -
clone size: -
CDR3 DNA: TGCAGTGCTTACTCCTACGAGCAGTACTTC
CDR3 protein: CSAYSYEQYF

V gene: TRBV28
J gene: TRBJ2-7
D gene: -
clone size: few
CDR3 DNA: TGTGCCAGCAGTCAAGGGTCCTACGAGCAGTACTTC
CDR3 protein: CASSQGSYEQYF

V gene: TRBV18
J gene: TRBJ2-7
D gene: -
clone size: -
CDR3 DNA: TGTGCCAGCTCCCATACCCCAAGCTCCTACGAGCAGTACTTC
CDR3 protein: CASSHTPSSYEQYF

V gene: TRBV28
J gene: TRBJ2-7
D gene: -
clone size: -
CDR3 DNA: TGTGCCAGCGCAGACAGAGGCGAGCAGTACTTC
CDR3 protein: CASADRGEQYF

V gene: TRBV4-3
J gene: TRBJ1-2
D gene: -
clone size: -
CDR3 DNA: TGCGCCAGCAGCCAAGGCCCAGGATCCTATGGCTACACCTTC
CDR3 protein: CASSQGPGSYGYTF

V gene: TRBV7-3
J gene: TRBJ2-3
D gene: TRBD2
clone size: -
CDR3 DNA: TGTGCCAGCAGCCCCCGACTAGCGGGGGCCGCGGATACGCAGTATTTT
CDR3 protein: CASSPRLAGAADTQYF

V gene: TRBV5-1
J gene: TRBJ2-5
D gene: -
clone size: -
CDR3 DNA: TGCGCCAGCAGCCCTGGTGGGGGGGAGACCCAGTACTTC
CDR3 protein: CASSPGGGETQYF

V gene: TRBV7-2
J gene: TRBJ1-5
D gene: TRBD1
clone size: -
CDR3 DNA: TGTGCCAGCAGCTCGACAGGGCCGTCGGTATGGAATCAGCCCCAGCATTTT
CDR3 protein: CASSSTGPSVWNQPQHF

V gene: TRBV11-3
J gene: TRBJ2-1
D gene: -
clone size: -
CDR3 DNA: TGTGCCAGCAGCTTAGAGCTAGATGGTGAGCAGTTCTTC
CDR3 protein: CASSLELDGEQFF